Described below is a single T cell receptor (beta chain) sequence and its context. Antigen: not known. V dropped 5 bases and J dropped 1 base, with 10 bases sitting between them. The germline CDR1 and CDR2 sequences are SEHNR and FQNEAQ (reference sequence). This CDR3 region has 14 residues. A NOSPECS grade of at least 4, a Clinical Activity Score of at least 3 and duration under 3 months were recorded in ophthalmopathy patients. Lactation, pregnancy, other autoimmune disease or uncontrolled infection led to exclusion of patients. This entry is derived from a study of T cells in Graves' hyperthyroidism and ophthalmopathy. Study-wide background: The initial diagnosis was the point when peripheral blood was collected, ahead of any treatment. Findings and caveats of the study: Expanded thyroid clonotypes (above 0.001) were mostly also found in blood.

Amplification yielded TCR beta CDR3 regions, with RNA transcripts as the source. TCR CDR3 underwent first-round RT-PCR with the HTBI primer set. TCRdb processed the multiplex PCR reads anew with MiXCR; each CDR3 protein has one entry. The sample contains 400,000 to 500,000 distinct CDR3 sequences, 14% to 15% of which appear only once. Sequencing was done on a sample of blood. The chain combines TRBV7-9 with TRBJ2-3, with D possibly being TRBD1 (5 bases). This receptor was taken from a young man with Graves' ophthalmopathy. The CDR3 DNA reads TGTGCCAGCAGCCAATCGACAGGCACAGATACGCAGTATTTT. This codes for CASSQSTGTDTQYF.